The 11 T cell receptor beta chains reported below all come from one sample, sequenced in a study of beta chain features in type 1 diabetes. The antigens these receptors bind are not known. Study outcomes and limitations: All four CD4+ subsets from Type 1 diabetes patients carried moderately but significantly shorter TCRB CDR3s.

What was sequenced were expressed TCRB transcripts, since all of the isolated RNA had been reverse transcribed. Libraries were prepared by immunoSEQ multiplex PCR; TCRdb keeps only in-frame clonotypes and omits some of them. The sample comprises fewer than 200,000 clones, 10% of which are singletons, and less than 0.5% rests with the top ten. The sequenced sample consisted of central memory CD4+ T cells from blood. These receptors came from a man aged 30 to 45 with type 1 diabetes.

The chain combines TRBV5-1 with TRBJ2-5; a weak D match, TRBD2 (5 bases). In germline, CDR1 is SGHRS, CDR2 YFSETQ. This CDR3 is 15 amino acids long. V dropped 7 bases and J dropped 4 bases, with 20 bases sitting between them. The CDR3 bases are TGCGCCAGCGTGGACTTGTCGGGAAGAGGAGAGACCCAGTACTTC. Translating it yields CASVDLSGRGETQYF. Drawing the rest from reference TRBV5-1 and TRBJ2-5, the complete variable domain is KAGVTQTPRYLIKTRGQQVTLSCSPISGHRSVSWYQQTPGQGLQFLFEYFSETQRNKGNFPGRFSGRQFSNSRSEMNVSTLELGDSALYLCASVDLSGRGETQYFGPGTRLLVL.

This clone was counted only a few times. This sequence joins TRBV7-9 and TRBJ2-3; D perhaps matches TRBD2 (5 bases). The CDR3 spans 15 residues. The V gene lost 1 base and the J gene lost 2 bases, with 10 bases spanning the gap. Germline CDR1 is SEHNR and CDR2 is FQNEAQ (reference sequence). This CDR3 reads CASSLGSSTTDTQYF. The CDR3 bases are TGTGCCAGCAGCTTAGGGTCTAGCACCACAGATACGCAGTATTTT.

This clone has only a few counts. The chain joins TRBV9 to TRBJ1-2; D is possibly TRBD1 (6 bases). CDR1 and CDR2 from the germline V gene are SGDLS and YYNGEE. V was shortened by 4 bases and J by 3 bases, with 16 bases between the two germline ends. CDR3 size: 15 residues. CDR3 loop: CASSPQMGTHYGYTF. The CDR3 DNA follows: TGTGCCAGCAGCCCCCAAATGGGGACACACTATGGCTACACCTTC. Combining the CDR3 with reference TRBV9 and TRBJ1-2 gives the whole variable domain DSGVTQTPKHLITATGQRVTLRCSPRSGDLSVYWYQQSLDQGLQFLIQYYNGEERAKGNILERFSAQQFPDLHSELNLSSLELGDSALYFCASSPQMGTHYGYTFGSGTRLTVV.

V gene TRBV25-1 combines with J gene TRBJ2-7; D possibly corresponds to TRBD2 (7 bases). This CDR3 is built from 14 residues. The germline CDR1 and CDR2 sequences are MGHDK and SYGVNS. Deletions cut 6 bases from V and 6 bases from J, with 18 bases between. DNA for the CDR3: TGTGCCAGCAGGCGAGGGGGGGCGCAAGGCGAGCAGTACTTC. Its protein is CASRRGGAQGEQYF.

This clone was counted only a few times. The chain carries TRBV7-3 and TRBJ1-3; 7 nucleotides align to TRBD1. Trimming took 6 bases from V and 4 from J; bases not matched to a gene: 3. This CDR3 region has 13 residues. Germline lookup yields CDR1 SGHTA and CDR2 FQGTGA. CDR3 bases: TGTGCCAGCAGTGGGACAGCCGGAAACACCATATATTTT. As protein: CASSGTAGNTIYF.

This clone was observed a few times. V gene TRBV5-1 combines with J gene TRBJ2-3; D not resolved. V lost 1 base to trimming and J lost 3 bases, with 6 bases between them. Looked up from germline, CDR1 is SGHRS and CDR2 is YFSETQ. The CDR3 sequence is 13 residues long. The CDR3 region is CASSLWRTDTQYF. CDR3 in DNA: TGCGCCAGCAGCTTGTGGAGAACAGATACGCAGTATTTT.

This clone was observed a handful of times. The chain joins TRBV29-1 to TRBJ1-1; no reliable D call. The CDR3 sequence is 11 residues long. Trimming pared 7 bases from V and 4 bases from J, leaving 10 bases between. In germline, CDR1 is SQVTM, CDR2 ANQGSEA. The chain's CDR3 is CSGRRGTEAFF. In DNA, the CDR3 is TGCAGCGGGCGGCGGGGCACTGAAGCTTTCTTT.

CDR3 coding DNA: TGCGCCAGCAGCTTGGAGACTCCCAGCTCCTACAATGAGCAGTTCTTC. Protein product: CASSLETPSSYNEQFF. The chain is built from TRBV5-1 and TRBJ2-1, with unresolved D. Germline CDR1 SGHRS, CDR2 YFSETQ. The CDR3 length is 16 residues. The V and J ends lost 0 bases and 0 bases respectively, with 10 bases between them.

J is TRBJ2-1 and V is TRBV14; 13 nucleotides line up with TRBD2. CDR1 and CDR2 from the germline V gene are SGHDN and FVKESK. The trim removed 2 bases at V and 3 bases at J, leaving 10 bases unmatched. The CDR3 extends over 19 amino acids. The DNA for the CDR3 is TGTGCCAGCAGCCAAAGGCCCGGACTAGCGGGAGTTTTCTACAATGAGCAGTTCTTC. Residues: CASSQRPGLAGVFYNEQFF.

The rearrangement uses TRBV5-1 and TRBJ2-2, with D possibly matching TRBD2 (6 bases). The V gene lost 0 bases and the J gene lost 3 bases, with 9 bases spanning the gap. This CDR3 region has 15 residues. The germline V gene encodes CDR1 SGHRS and CDR2 YFSETQ. DNA of the CDR3: TGCGCCAGCAGCTTGGACGGGACTGACACCGGGGAGCTGTTTTTT. Residues: CASSLDGTDTGELFF.

This clone was seen more than once but under ten times. The rearrangement joins TRBV7-2 to TRBJ1-2; TRBD1 is a possible D gene (5 bases). CDR3 size: 13 residues. Germline V lookup: CDR1 SGHTA, CDR2 FQGNSA. V lost 6 bases and J lost 7, with 15 bases in between. This CDR3 is CASSKRGPLGYTF. The CDR3 bases are TGTGCCAGCAGTAAAAGGGGCCCCCTTGGCTACACCTTC.